This record concerns one T cell receptor beta chain sequence. In the naive CD8 group, cells lacked CD45RO and were positively selected for CCR7, so terminally differentiated effector memory CD45RA+ cells were left out. Nashville, Tennessee was home to all donors, who were Caucasian adults. This sample is part of a study of shared clonotypes between healthy human individuals. Study summary: For every donor, three CD4 naive, three CD4 memory, two CD8 naive and one CD8 memory plates were used.

Deep-level running was used for the assay. Sorted-subset replicate PCR reactions contained 200 to 250 ng DNA, corresponding to roughly 29,000 T cell genomes. Repertoires were generated with immunoSEQ multiplex PCR, while TCRdb's copy carries only in-frame clones and drops some. The sample shows about 2.1 million clones, roughly 91% of them seen only once. The CDR3 is 16 amino acids. Deletions cut 5 bases from V and 3 bases from J, with 20 bases between. Germline assignment: CDR1 SGHAT and CDR2 FQDESV (reference sequence). This receptor was obtained from a man aged 18 to 29 in good health. Some clones in this sample may be carry-over from other donors' samples. The sequencing sample was made of naive CD8+ T cells from PBMCs. The chain uses TRBV11-1 and TRBJ2-7; D may be TRBD1 (6 bases). DNA of the CDR3: TGTGCCAGCAGCCCTTCTCCCGGAGACAGGCTCTACGAGCAGTACTTC. Translated, it gives CASSPSPGDRLYEQYF.